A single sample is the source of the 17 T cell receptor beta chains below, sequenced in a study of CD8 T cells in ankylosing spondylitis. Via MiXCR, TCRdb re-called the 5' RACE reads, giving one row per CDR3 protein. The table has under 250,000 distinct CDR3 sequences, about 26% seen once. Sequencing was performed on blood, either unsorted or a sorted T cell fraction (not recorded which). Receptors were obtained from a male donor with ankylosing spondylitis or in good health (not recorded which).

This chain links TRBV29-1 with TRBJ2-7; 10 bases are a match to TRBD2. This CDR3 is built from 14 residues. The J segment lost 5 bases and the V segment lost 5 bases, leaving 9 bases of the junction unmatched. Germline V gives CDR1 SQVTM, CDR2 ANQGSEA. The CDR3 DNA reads TGCAGCGTTACCCCGGCTAGCGGGAGCAACGAGCAGTACTTC. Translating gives CSVTPASGSNEQYF.

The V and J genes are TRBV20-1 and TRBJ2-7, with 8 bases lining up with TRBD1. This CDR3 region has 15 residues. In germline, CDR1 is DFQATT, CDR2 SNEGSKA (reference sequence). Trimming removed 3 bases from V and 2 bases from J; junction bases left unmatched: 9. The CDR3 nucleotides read TGCAGTGCTAGTCGGGGACAGGTAGGAGCCTACGAGCAGTACTTC. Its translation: CSASRGQVGAYEQYF.

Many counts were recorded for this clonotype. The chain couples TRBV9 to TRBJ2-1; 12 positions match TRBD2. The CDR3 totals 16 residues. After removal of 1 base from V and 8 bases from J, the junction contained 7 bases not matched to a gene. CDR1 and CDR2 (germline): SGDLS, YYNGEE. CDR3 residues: CASSVRGTSGLDEQFF. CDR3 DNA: TGTGCCAGCAGCGTAAGAGGGACTAGCGGGTTGGATGAGCAGTTCTTC.

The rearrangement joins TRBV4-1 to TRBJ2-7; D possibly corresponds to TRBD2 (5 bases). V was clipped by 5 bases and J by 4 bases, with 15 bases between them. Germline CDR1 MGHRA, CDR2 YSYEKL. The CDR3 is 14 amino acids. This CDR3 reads CASSARRPTYEQYF. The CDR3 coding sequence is TGCGCCAGCAGCGCCCGGAGGCCGACATACGAGCAGTACTTC.

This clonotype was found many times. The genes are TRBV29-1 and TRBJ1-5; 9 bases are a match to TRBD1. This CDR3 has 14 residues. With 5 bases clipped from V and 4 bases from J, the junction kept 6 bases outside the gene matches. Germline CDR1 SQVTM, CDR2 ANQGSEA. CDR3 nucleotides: TGCAGCGTTTCGGGACAGGGAGGTAATCAGCCCCAGCATTTT. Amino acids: CSVSGQGGNQPQHF.

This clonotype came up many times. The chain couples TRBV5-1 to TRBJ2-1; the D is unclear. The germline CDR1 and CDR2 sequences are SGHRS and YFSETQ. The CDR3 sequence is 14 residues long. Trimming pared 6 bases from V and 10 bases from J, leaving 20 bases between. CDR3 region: CASTDGGFFGEQFF. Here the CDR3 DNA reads TGCGCCAGCACGGACGGTGGATTTTTTGGAGAGCAGTTCTTC.

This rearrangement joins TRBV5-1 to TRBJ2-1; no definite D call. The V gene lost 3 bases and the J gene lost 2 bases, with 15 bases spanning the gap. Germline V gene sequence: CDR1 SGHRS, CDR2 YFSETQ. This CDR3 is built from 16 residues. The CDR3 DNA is TGCGCCAGCAGCTCGGGCGGAAGTCGGACCTACAATGAGCAGTTCTTC. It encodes CASSSGGSRTYNEQFF.

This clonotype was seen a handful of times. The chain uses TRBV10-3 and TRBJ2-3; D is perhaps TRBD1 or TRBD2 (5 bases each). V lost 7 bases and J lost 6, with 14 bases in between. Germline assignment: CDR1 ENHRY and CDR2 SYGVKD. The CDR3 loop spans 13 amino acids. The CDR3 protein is CAITDSGTDTQYF. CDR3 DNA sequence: TGTGCCATCACTGACTCCGGGACGGATACGCAGTATTTT.

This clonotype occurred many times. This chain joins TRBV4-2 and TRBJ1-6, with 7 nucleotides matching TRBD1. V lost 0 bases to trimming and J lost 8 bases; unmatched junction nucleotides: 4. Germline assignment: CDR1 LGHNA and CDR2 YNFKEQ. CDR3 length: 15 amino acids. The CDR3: CASSQDNRGDSPLHF. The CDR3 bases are TGTGCCAGCAGCCAAGATAACAGGGGAGATTCACCCCTCCACTTT.

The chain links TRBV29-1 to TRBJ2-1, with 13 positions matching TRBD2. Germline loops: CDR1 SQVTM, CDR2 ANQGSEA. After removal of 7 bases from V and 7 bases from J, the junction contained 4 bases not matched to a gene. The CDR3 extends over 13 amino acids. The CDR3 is CSGGTSGENEQFF. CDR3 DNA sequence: TGCAGCGGAGGGACTAGCGGGGAAAATGAGCAGTTCTTC.

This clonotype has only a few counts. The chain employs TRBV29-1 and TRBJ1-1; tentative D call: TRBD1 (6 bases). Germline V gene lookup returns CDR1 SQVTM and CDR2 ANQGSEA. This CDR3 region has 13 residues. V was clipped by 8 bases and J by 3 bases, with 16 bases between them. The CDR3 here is CSYEQGFDTEAFF. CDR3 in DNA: TGCAGCTATGAACAGGGTTTCGACACTGAAGCTTTCTTT.

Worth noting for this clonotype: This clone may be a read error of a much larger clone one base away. CDR3 sequence: CASSPFNNVQFF. The CDR3, as DNA: TGTGCCAGCAGCCCCTTCAACAATGTGCAGTTCTTC. The chain joins TRBV7-2 to TRBJ2-1; D is uncertain. The CDR3 length is 12 residues. The germline V gene encodes CDR1 SGHTA and CDR2 FQGNSA.

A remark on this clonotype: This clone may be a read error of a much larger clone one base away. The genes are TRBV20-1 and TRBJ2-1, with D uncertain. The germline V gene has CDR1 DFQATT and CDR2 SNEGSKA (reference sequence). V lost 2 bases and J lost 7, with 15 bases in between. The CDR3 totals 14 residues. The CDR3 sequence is CSARTSALGNEQFF. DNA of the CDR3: TGCAGTGCTAGAACTTCGGCCCTGGGGAATGAGCAGTTCTTC.

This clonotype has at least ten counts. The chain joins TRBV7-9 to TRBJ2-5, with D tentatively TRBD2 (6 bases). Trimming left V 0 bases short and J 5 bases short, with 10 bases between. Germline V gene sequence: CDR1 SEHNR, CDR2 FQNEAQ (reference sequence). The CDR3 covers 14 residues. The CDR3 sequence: CASSLAGDWETQYF. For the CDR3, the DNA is TGTGCCAGCAGCTTAGCCGGGGACTGGGAGACCCAGTACTTC.

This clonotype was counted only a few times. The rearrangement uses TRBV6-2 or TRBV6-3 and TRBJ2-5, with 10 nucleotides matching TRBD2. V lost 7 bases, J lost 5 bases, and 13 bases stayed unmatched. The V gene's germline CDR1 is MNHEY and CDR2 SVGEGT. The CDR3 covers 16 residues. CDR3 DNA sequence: TGTGCCAGCACCACGGGGGCTAGCGGGAGATCGGAGACCCAGTACTTC. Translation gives CASTTGASGRSETQYF.

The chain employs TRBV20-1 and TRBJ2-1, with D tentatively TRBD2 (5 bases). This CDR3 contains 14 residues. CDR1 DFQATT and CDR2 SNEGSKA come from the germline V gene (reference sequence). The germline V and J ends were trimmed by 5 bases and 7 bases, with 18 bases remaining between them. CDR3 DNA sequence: TGCAGTGCTCCTAACTATCAGAGGAGGAATGAGCAGTTCTTC. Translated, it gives CSAPNYQRRNEQFF.

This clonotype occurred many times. CDR3 residues: CASSGLGAGESDTQYF. CDR3 coding DNA: TGTGCCAGCAGTGGCTTAGGAGCGGGAGAGTCAGATACGCAGTATTTT. This chain joins TRBV6-1 and TRBJ2-3, with TRBD2 matching over 8 bases. Germline V lookup: CDR1 MNHNS, CDR2 SASEGT. The CDR3 has 16 residues. The trim removed 4 bases at V and 4 bases at J, leaving 10 bases unmatched.